These 17 T cell receptor beta chains were all obtained from the same sample, sequenced in a study of OX40 agonist ivuxolimab in advanced cancers. The protocol was immunoSEQ multiplex PCR, while the TCRdb copy is restricted to in-frame clones and leaves out a portion. The table lists nearly 25,000 clones, roughly 80% of them singletons. Material: CD4+ or CD8+ T cells sorted from blood, obtained in a trial of the OX40 agonist ivuxolimab. These receptors came from an adult with an advanced solid tumor such as melanoma, head and neck, liver or kidney cancer.

The chain has TRBV29-1 and TRBJ2-3, with TRBD2 identical over 10 bases. This CDR3 is built from 15 residues. Germline assignment: CDR1 SQVTM and CDR2 ANQGSEA. J gave up 3 bases and V 3 bases, and 6 bases lay outside the gene matches. The CDR3 DNA sequence: TGCAGCGTTGAGGTAGCGGGGGGCAAAACAGATACGCAGTATTTT. The encoded protein is CSVEVAGGKTDTQYF.

J is TRBJ1-1 and V is TRBV18, with D possibly matching TRBD1 (5 bases). Germline V lookup: CDR1 KGHSH, CDR2 LQKENI. The ends were cut back, 6 bases at V and 0 bases at J, with 14 bases in the middle. The CDR3 loop spans 15 amino acids. The DNA of the CDR3 is TGTGCCAGCTCCCTCGGCAGGGAGGTGAACACTGAAGCTTTCTTT. Its translation: CASSLGREVNTEAFF.

The genes are TRBV18 and TRBJ2-5; D gene ambiguous. Trimming took off 4 bases at V and 1 base at J, with 7 bases between the two ends. The CDR3 has 13 amino acids. The V gene's germline CDR1 is KGHSH and CDR2 LQKENI. The CDR3 is CASSLLPQETQYF. The CDR3 nucleotides read TGTGCCAGCTCACTACTCCCCCAAGAGACCCAGTACTTC. Variable domain in full (rest from reference TRBV18 and TRBJ2-5): NAGVMQNPRHLVRRRGQEARLRCSPMKGHSHVYWYRQLPEEGLKFMVYLQKENIIDESGMPKERFSAEFPKEGPSILRIQQVVRGDSAAYFCASSLLPQETQYFGPGTRLLVL.

The chain uses TRBV7-6 and TRBJ1-2, with D perhaps TRBD1 (5 bases). Between the trimmed V and J ends, which lost 5 bases and 4 bases, there was a span of 17 bases. The germline V gene encodes CDR1 SGHVS and CDR2 FNYEAQ. The CDR3 has 15 amino acids. The CDR3 sequence is CASSPGLKGSYGYTF. CDR3 DNA: TGTGCCAGCAGCCCCGGGTTAAAGGGGTCCTATGGCTACACCTTC.

Only one count was recorded for this clone. The V and J genes are TRBV7-8 and TRBJ2-3; no firm D call. From germline, CDR1 is SGHVS and CDR2 FQNEAQ. Trimming left V 0 bases short and J 1 base short, with 5 bases between. This CDR3 comprises 14 residues. This CDR3 is CASSLASGTDTQYF. The DNA for the CDR3 is TGTGCCAGCAGCTTAGCGTCCGGCACAGATACGCAGTATTTT.

V is TRBV6-6 and J is TRBJ1-2, with D possibly being TRBD1 (6 bases). Trimming left V 6 bases short and J 4 bases short, with 9 bases between. CDR3 size: 12 residues. The germline V gene has CDR1 MNHNY and CDR2 SVGAGI (reference sequence). CDR3: CASRQGLYGYTF. DNA for the CDR3: TGTGCCAGCAGACAGGGACTCTATGGCTACACCTTC.

This sequence joins TRBV7-6 and TRBJ2-1; D possibly corresponds to TRBD2 (6 bases). This CDR3 spans 17 amino acids. Trimming left V 1 base short and J 1 base short, with 14 bases between. CDR1 is SGHVS, CDR2 FNYEAQ, per germline. As DNA, the CDR3 is TGTGCCAGCAGCTTAGTGGGGGGATCGATTTCCTACAATGAGCAGTTCTTC. Its protein is CASSLVGGSISYNEQFF.

The chain recombines TRBV2 with TRBJ2-5; TRBD1 agrees at 9 bases. The ends lost 2 bases at V and 3 bases at J; junction bases unmatched: 13. CDR1 and CDR2 from the germline V gene are SNHLY and FYNNEI. The CDR3 extends over 18 amino acids. The CDR3 sequence: CASSERQGVFYVEETQYF. CDR3 nucleotides: TGTGCCAGCAGTGAACGACAGGGGGTGTTCTACGTAGAAGAGACCCAGTACTTC. The full variable domain, completed using reference TRBV2 and TRBJ2-5, is EPEVTQTPSHQVTQMGQEVILRCVPISNHLYFYWYRQILGQKVEFLVSFYNNEISEKSEIFDDQFSVERPDGSNFTLKIRSTKLEDSAMYFCASSERQGVFYVEETQYFGPGTRLLVL.

The chain has TRBV28 and TRBJ1-3, with TRBD1 as a possible D gene (5 bases). With 10 bases removed from V and 10 bases from J, the gap between germline ends came to 23 bases. CDR3 length: 14 residues. Germline CDR1 reads MDHEN; CDR2 reads SYDVKM. CDR3 amino acids: CATFGWGRSSTIYF. The CDR3, as DNA: TGTGCCACGTTTGGTTGGGGACGTAGCTCTACCATATATTTT.

The chain recombines TRBV14 with TRBJ1-5; D unclear. CDR3 size: 14 residues. V was trimmed by 2 bases and J by 4 bases, leaving 9 bases between them. CDR1 is SGHDN, CDR2 FVKESK, per germline. CDR3 amino acids: CASSQSYRNQPQHF. The CDR3, as DNA: TGTGCCAGCAGCCAAAGTTATCGGAATCAGCCCCAGCATTTT.

The chain recombines TRBV2 with TRBJ2-2; D is tentatively TRBD1 or TRBD2 (6 bases each). Between the trimmed V and J ends, which lost 8 bases and 2 bases, there was a span of 15 bases. Looked up from germline, CDR1 is SNHLY and CDR2 is FYNNEI. This CDR3 spans 15 amino acids. CDR3 DNA: TGTGCCAGCCGAATCGGGGGCCCAAACACCGGGGAGCTGTTTTTT. Its protein is CASRIGGPNTGELFF.

The genes are TRBV10-1 and TRBJ1-1; tentatively, D is TRBD1 (5 bases). CDR1 WNHNN and CDR2 SYGVQD come from the germline V gene (reference sequence). Trimming took 3 bases from V and 6 from J, leaving 11 bases between them. The CDR3 runs 13 residues. In nucleotides, the CDR3 is TGCGCCAGCAGTGACGGCAGGGAAGCTGAAGCTTTCTTT. Translation: CASSDGREAEAFF.

This clone was seen only once. The CDR3 nucleotides read TGTGCCAGCAGCTTAGTCAGGGGTATCGCTGAAGCTTTCTTT. This encodes CASSLVRGIAEAFF. The rearrangement links TRBV5-6 to TRBJ1-1, with D maybe TRBD1 (6 bases). The germline gives CDR1 SGHDT, CDR2 YYEEEE. This CDR3 has 14 residues. Deletions cut 2 bases from V and 6 bases from J, with 14 bases between. Complete variable domain (other parts from reference TRBV5-6 and TRBJ1-1): DAGVTQSPTHLIKTRGQQVTLRCSPKSGHDTVSWYQQALGQGPQFIFQYYEEEERQRGNFPDRFSGHQFPNYSSELNVNALLLGDSALYLCASSLVRGIAEAFFGQGTRLTVV.

V usage is TRBV14 and J usage is TRBJ1-1, with D possibly TRBD1 on 6 matching bases. V was shortened by 2 bases and J by 7 bases, with 17 bases between the two germline ends. The CDR3 is 15 residues long. From germline, CDR1 is SGHDN and CDR2 FVKESK. CDR3 region: CASSQQVNRAGEAFF. As DNA, the CDR3 is TGTGCCAGCAGCCAACAAGTTAACAGGGCCGGTGAAGCTTTCTTT.

The genes are TRBV5-4 and TRBJ2-1; no clear D. Germline lookup yields CDR1 SGHNT and CDR2 YYREEE (reference sequence). Trimming stripped 0 bases from V and 0 bases from J, with 7 bases between. The CDR3 contains 15 residues. CDR3 sequence (DNA): TGTGCCAGCAGCTTGGGGGCGAGCTCCTACAATGAGCAGTTCTTC. Residues: CASSLGASSYNEQFF.

The chain employs TRBV6-1 and TRBJ1-2; 10 positions match TRBD1. The CDR3 spans 14 residues. The ends lost 6 bases at V and 5 bases at J; junction bases unmatched: 6. Germline CDR1 and CDR2: MNHNS and SASEGT. The CDR3: CASSGRTGGYGYTF. The CDR3 region has the DNA TGTGCCAGCAGCGGCAGGACAGGGGGATATGGCTACACCTTC.

The chain links TRBV6-6 to TRBJ2-7, with TRBD2 matching 7 bases. With V trimmed by 7 bases and J by 3 bases, 6 bases remained unmatched. The CDR3 has 13 amino acids. Germline-derived CDR1 and CDR2 are MNHNY and SVGAGI (reference sequence). Here the CDR3 reads CASTRGEFYEQYF. DNA of the CDR3: TGTGCCAGCACTCGGGGGGAATTCTACGAGCAGTACTTC.